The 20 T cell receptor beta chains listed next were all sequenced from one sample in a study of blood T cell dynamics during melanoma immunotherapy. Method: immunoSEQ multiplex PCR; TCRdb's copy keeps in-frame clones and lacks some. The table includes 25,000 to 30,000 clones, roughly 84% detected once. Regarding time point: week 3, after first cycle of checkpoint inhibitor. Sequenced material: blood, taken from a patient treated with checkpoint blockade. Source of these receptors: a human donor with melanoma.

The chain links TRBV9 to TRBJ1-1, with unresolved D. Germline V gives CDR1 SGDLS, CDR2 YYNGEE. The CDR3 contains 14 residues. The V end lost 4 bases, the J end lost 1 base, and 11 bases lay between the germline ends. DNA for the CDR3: TGTGCCAGCAGCCTGGGATTAGGGAACACTGAAGCTTTCTTT. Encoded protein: CASSLGLGNTEAFF.

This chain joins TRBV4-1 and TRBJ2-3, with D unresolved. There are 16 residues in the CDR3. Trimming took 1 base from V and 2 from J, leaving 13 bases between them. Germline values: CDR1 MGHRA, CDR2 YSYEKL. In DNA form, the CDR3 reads TGCGCCAGCAGCCAAGTCAACCTAGTACACACAGATACGCAGTATTTT. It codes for CASSQVNLVHTDTQYF.

The CDR3 protein is CASSEHDREDQPQHF. The CDR3 DNA follows: TGTGCCAGCAGCGAACATGACAGGGAGGATCAGCCCCAGCATTTT. The gene calls are TRBV9 and TRBJ1-5, with 7 bases identical to TRBD1. Germline V gene data show CDR1 as SGDLS and CDR2 as YYNGEE. There are 15 residues in the CDR3. The V segment lost 3 bases and the J segment 5 bases; nucleotides outside the gene matches: 8.

The CDR3 loop is CASSLGTSGDIITDTQYF. The CDR3 region has the DNA TGTGCCAGCAGTTTAGGAACATCGGGGGACATTATAACAGATACGCAGTATTTT. The rearrangement joins TRBV28 to TRBJ2-3; D may be TRBD1 or TRBD2 (6 bases each). The CDR3 covers 18 residues. V dropped 2 bases and J dropped 3 bases, with 21 bases sitting between them. Per the germline V gene, CDR1 is MDHEN and CDR2 is SYDVKM.

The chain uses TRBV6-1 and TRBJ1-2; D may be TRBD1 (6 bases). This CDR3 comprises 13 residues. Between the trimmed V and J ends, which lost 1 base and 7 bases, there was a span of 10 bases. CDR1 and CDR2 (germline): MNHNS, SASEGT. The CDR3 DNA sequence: TGTGCCAGCAGTGAAGTTCGGACAGCTGGCTACACCTTC. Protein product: CASSEVRTAGYTF.

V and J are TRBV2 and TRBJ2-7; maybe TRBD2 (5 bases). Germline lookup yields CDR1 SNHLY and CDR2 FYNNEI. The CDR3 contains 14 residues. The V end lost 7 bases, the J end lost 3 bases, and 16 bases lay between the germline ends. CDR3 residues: CASIPRETGYEQYF. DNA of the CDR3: TGTGCCAGCATTCCCCGGGAAACGGGCTACGAGCAGTACTTC.

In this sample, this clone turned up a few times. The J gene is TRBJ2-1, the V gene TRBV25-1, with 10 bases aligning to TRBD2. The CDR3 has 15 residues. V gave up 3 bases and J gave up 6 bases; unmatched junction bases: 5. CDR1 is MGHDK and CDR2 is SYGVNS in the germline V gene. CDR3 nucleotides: TGTGCCAGCAGTGAGGGACTAGCGACTCTCAATGAGCAGTTCTTC. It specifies CASSEGLATLNEQFF.

The CDR3 sequence is CASSLGSSRETQYF. DNA of the CDR3: TGTGCCAGCAGCTTAGGCTCCAGCAGGGAGACCCAGTACTTC. The rearrangement joins TRBV11-2 to TRBJ2-5; no definite D call. Germline V gene lookup returns CDR1 SGHAT and CDR2 FQNNGV. The CDR3 contains 14 residues. The V and J ends lost 1 base and 5 bases respectively, with 11 bases between them. Supplemented by reference TRBV11-2 and TRBJ2-5, the full variable domain reads EAGVAQSPRYKIIEKRQSVAFWCNPISGHATLYWYQQILGQGPKLLIQFQNNGVVDDSQLPKDRFSAERLKGVDSTLKIQPAKLEDSAVYLCASSLGSSRETQYFGPGTRLLVL.

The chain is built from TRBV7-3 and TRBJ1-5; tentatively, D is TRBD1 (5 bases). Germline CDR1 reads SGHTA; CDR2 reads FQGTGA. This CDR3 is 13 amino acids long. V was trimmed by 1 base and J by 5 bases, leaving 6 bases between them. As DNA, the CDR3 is TGTGCCAGCAGCTTAAGCAGGGATCAGCCCCAGCATTTT. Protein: CASSLSRDQPQHF.

CDR3 DNA sequence: TGTGCCAGCAGTGAATCCCATGACGTCCCCTACGAGCAGTACTTC. Its translation: CASSESHDVPYEQYF. The chain has TRBV6-1 and TRBJ2-7; no reliable D call. Looked up from germline, CDR1 is MNHNS and CDR2 is SASEGT. This CDR3 comprises 15 residues. The germline V and J ends were trimmed by 2 bases and 2 bases, with 13 bases remaining between them.

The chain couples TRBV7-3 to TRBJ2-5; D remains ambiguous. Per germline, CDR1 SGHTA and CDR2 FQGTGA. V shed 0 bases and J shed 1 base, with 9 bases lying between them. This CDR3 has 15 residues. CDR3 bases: TGTGCCAGCAGCTTAACTGGGTCAGTCCAAGAGACCCAGTACTTC. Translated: CASSLTGSVQETQYF.

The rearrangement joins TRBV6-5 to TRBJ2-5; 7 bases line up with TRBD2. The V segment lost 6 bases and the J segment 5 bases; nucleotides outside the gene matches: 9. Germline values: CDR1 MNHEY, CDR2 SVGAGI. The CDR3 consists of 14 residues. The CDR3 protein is CASRMGGPMETQYF. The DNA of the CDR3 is TGTGCCAGCAGAATGGGAGGGCCGATGGAGACCCAGTACTTC.

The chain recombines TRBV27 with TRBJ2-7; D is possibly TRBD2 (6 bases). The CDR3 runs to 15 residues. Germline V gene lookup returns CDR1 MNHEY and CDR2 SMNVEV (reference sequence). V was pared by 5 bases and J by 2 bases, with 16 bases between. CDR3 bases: TGTGCCAGCAGTGCTGGGACTCCGACTACCTACGAGCAGTACTTC. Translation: CASSAGTPTTYEQYF.

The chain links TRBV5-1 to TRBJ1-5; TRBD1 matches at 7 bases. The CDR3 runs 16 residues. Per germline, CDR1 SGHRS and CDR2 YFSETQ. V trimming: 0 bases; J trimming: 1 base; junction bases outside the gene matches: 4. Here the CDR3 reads CASSLGSGGSNQPQHF. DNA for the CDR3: TGCGCCAGCAGCTTGGGGTCAGGGGGGAGCAATCAGCCCCAGCATTTT.

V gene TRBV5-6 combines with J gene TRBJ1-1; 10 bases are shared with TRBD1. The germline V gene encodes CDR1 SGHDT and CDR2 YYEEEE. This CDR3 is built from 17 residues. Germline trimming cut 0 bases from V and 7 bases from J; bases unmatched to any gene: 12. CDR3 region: CASSLEGTGARRSEAFF. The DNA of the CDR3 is TGTGCCAGCAGCTTGGAAGGGACAGGGGCGCGCCGAAGTGAAGCTTTCTTT. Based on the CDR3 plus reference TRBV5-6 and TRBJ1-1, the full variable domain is DAGVTQSPTHLIKTRGQQVTLRCSPKSGHDTVSWYQQALGQGPQFIFQYYEEEERQRGNFPDRFSGHQFPNYSSELNVNALLLGDSALYLCASSLEGTGARRSEAFFGQGTRLTVV.

Here the CDR3 reads CASSDLITANTGELFF. The CDR3 DNA follows: TGTGCCAGCAGTGATCTTATTACTGCGAACACCGGGGAGCTGTTTTTT. The rearrangement links TRBV2 to TRBJ2-2; no reliable D call. Per germline, CDR1 SNHLY and CDR2 FYNNEI. CDR3 length: 16 residues. Trimming removed 3 bases at V and 0 bases at J, with 11 bases between.

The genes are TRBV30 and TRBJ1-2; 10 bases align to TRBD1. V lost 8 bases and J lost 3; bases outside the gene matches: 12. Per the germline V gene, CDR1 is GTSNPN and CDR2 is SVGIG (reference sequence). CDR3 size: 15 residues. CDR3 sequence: CAGYTRTGGHYGYTF. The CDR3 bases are TGTGCCGGCTATACTAGGACAGGGGGGCACTATGGCTACACCTTC.

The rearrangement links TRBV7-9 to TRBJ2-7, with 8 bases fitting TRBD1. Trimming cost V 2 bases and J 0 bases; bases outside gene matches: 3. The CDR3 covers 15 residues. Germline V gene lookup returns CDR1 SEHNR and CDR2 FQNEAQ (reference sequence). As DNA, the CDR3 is TGTGCCAGCAGCTTACGGCAGGGGGCCTCCTACGAGCAGTACTTC. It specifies CASSLRQGASYEQYF.

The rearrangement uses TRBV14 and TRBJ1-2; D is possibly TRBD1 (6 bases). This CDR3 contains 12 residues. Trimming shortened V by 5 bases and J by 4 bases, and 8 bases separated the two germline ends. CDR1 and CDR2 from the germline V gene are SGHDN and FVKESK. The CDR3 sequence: CASSVRGYGYTF. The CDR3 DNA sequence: TGTGCCAGCAGCGTCAGGGGCTATGGCTACACCTTC.

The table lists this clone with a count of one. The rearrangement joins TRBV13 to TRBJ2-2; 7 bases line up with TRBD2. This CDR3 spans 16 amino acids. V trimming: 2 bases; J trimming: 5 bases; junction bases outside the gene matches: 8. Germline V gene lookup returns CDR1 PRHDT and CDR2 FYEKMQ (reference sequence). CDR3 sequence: CASSLLSGLTTGELFF. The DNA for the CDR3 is TGTGCCAGCAGCTTACTCTCGGGACTAACAACCGGGGAGCTGTTTTTT. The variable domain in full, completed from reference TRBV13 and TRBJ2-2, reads AAGVIQSPRHLIKEKRETATLKCYPIPRHDTVYWYQQGPGQDPQFLISFYEKMQSDKGSIPDRFSAQQFSDYHSELNMSSLELGDSALYFCASSLLSGLTTGELFFGEGSRLTVL.